The rows below give T cell receptor beta chains drawn from one sample of a study of cytomegalovirus exposure and HLA in healthy donors. This table comes from immunoSEQ multiplex PCR, and its TCRdb copy is limited to in-frame clones, with some not included. This listing includes around 140,000 clones. The sequenced material came from PBMCs. Source of these receptors: a man aged 18 to 29 in good health and CMV-seronegative. The CDR3 runs from the conserved cysteine through the conserved F or W. Each record gives: V gene, D gene, CDR3 length, J gene, CDR3 protein, CDR3 DNA. A D gene is named only where the DNA matches it firmly.

TRBV29-1	TRBD1	14	TRBJ1-1	CSLEGGAANTEAFF	TGCAGCCTCGAAGGGGGCGCGGCGAACACTGAAGCTTTCTTT
TRBV29-1	TRBD1	13	TRBJ2-1	CNARHQGGQQQFF	TGCAACGCTAGACACCAAGGGGGACAGCAGCAGTTCTTC
TRBV29-1	.	17	TRBJ2-4	CSVRGVEGDTQGNIQYF	TGCAGCGTTAGGGGTGTTGAGGGGGACACTCAGGGAAACATTCAGTACTTC
TRBV7-9	.	13	TRBJ1-1	CASGLTANTEAFF	TGTGCCAGCGGCCTGACAGCAAACACTGAAGCTTTCTTT
TRBV9	TRBD1	14	TRBJ1-2	CASSLRQGGGGYTF	TGTGCCAGCAGCCTACGACAGGGCGGCGGTGGCTACACCTTC
TRBV7-2	.	16	TRBJ1-4	CASSLVGGGTSEKLFF	TGTGCCAGCAGCTTGGTTGGTGGGGGGACGAGTGAAAAACTGTTTTTT
TRBV27	.	15	TRBJ2-7	CASSPWGGLGYEQYF	TGTGCCAGCAGCCCATGGGGAGGCCTCGGCTACGAGCAGTACTTC
TRBV30	.	13	TRBJ1-5	CAWSVSGNQPQHF	TGTGCCTGGAGTGTGAGTGGCAATCAGCCCCAGCATTTT
TRBV11-3	TRBD1	14	TRBJ2-7	CASSPSGQDYEQYF	TGTGCCAGCAGCCCCTCGGGACAGGACTACGAGCAGTACTTC
TRBV19	TRBD1	14	TRBJ1-2	CASTRDRGFYGYTF	TGTGCCAGTACTCGGGACAGGGGCTTCTATGGCTACACCTTC
TRBV15	.	18	TRBJ1-3	CATSRVLNLQGAGNTIYF	TGTGCCACCAGCAGAGTGCTTAACTTACAGGGAGCTGGAAACACCATATATTTT
TRBV14	TRBD1	14	TRBJ1-2	CASSPGGGFYGYTF	TGTGCCAGCAGCCCAGGGGGCGGTTTCTATGGCTACACCTTC
TRBV7-9	TRBD2	15	TRBJ2-7	CASSSPGLAGYEQYF	TGTGCCAGCAGCTCACCGGGACTAGCGGGCTACGAGCAGTACTTC
TRBV9	TRBD1	13	TRBJ1-2	CASSGGDSYGYTF	TGTGCCAGCAGCGGGGGGGACAGCTATGGCTACACCTTC
TRBV29-1	TRBD2	16	TRBJ2-3	CSVVQRGAPSTDTQYF	TGCAGCGTTGTTCAGCGGGGGGCCCCTAGCACAGATACGCAGTATTTT
TRBV28	.	15	TRBJ1-5	CASSSGGSGNQPQHF	TGTGCCAGCAGTTCCGGGGGGTCGGGAAATCAGCCCCAGCATTTT
TRBV14	TRBD2	15	TRBJ2-3	CASSLLGTSGYTQYF	TGTGCCAGCAGCTTGTTAGGGACTAGCGGATATACGCAGTATTTT
TRBV9	TRBD1	15	TRBJ1-3	CASSSPGGSGNTIYF	TGTGCCAGCAGCTCTCCAGGGGGCAGTGGAAACACCATATATTTT
TRBV5-1	.	14	TRBJ1-1	CASSQNIGNTEAFF	TGCGCCAGCAGTCAAAATATCGGGAACACTGAAGCTTTCTTT
TRBV2	TRBD1	13	TRBJ1-1	CASLGQLNTEAFF	TGTGCCAGCCTGGGACAGTTGAACACTGAAGCTTTCTTT
TRBV7-3	TRBD1	19	TRBJ1-2	CASSLKSSGTGGGYGGYTF	TGTGCCAGCAGCTTAAAGAGCTCCGGGACAGGGGGCGGGTATGGTGGCTACACCTTC
TRBV28	TRBD1	14	TRBJ2-7	CASISTGERYEQYF	TGTGCCAGCATATCGACAGGGGAGCGCTACGAGCAGTACTTC
TRBV5-1	TRBD1	14	TRBJ2-7	CASSLGTGGYEQYF	TGCGCCAGCAGCTTGGGGACAGGGGGCTACGAGCAGTACTTC
TRBV19	.	14	TRBJ1-1	CASSIWALNTEAFF	TGTGCCAGTAGTATCTGGGCTCTGAACACTGAAGCTTTCTTT
TRBV7-9	.	15	TRBJ2-1	CASSPRSGSYNEQFF	TGTGCCAGCAGCCCTCGCAGCGGATCCTACAATGAGCAGTTCTTC
TRBV2	TRBD1	14	TRBJ1-1	CASSEGQLNTEAFF	TGTGCCAGCAGTGAGGGACAGTTAAACACTGAAGCTTTCTTT
TRBV27	.	14	TRBJ1-1	CASSWGGPFSEAFF	TGTGCCAGCAGTTGGGGGGGGCCATTCTCTGAAGCTTTCTTT
TRBV7-2	.	13	TRBJ1-2	CASSPRVNYGYTF	TGTGCCAGCAGCCCCAGGGTTAACTATGGCTACACCTTC
TRBV29-1	TRBD2	15	TRBJ2-3	CSVEDLAGGTDTQYF	TGCAGCGTTGAAGACCTAGCGGGGGGCACAGATACGCAGTATTTT
TRBV27	TRBD1	14	TRBJ1-3	CASKGGSSGNTIYF	TGTGCCAGCAAAGGGGGCAGCTCTGGAAACACCATATATTTT
TRBV7-9	.	14	TRBJ1-3	CASSFRGPGNTIYF	TGTGCCAGCAGCTTTCGGGGTCCTGGAAACACCATATATTTT
TRBV5-1	TRBD2	18	TRBJ2-3	CASSLLGAASGSADTQYF	TGCGCCAGCAGCTTATTGGGTGCGGCTAGCGGGAGCGCGGATACGCAGTATTTT
TRBV5-8	.	13	TRBJ2-7	CASSLGAGFEQYF	TGTGCCAGCAGCTTGGGCGCGGGGTTCGAGCAGTACTTC
TRBV6-5	TRBD2	15	TRBJ2-2	CASSLLAGDTGELFF	TGTGCCAGCAGTCTACTAGCGGGAGACACCGGGGAGCTGTTTTTT
TRBV27	.	13	TRBJ1-3	CASARLTGNTIYF	TGTGCCAGCGCCCGGTTAACTGGAAACACCATATATTTT
TRBV7-9	.	15	TRBJ1-5	CASSLEGRGTQPQHF	TGTGCCAGCAGCTTAGAGGGCAGGGGAACGCAGCCCCAGCATTTT
TRBV18	TRBD1	15	TRBJ1-6	CASSKTGGYNSPLHF	TGTGCCAGCTCAAAGACAGGGGGCTATAATTCACCCCTCCACTTT
TRBV19	TRBD1	17	TRBJ1-2	CASSQGTGGKVFYGYTF	TGTGCCAGTAGCCAAGGGACAGGGGGCAAGGTTTTCTATGGCTACACCTTC
TRBV7-6	.	17	TRBJ2-6	CASSPPDGSSGANVLTF	TGTGCCAGCAGCCCCCCCGATGGGAGCTCTGGGGCCAACGTCCTGACTTTC
TRBV27	.	14	TRBJ2-6	CASSPELGANVLTF	TGTGCCAGCAGTCCAGAATTGGGGGCCAACGTCCTGACTTTC
TRBV19	TRBD1	14	TRBJ1-2	CASSPGQGNYGYTF	TGTGCCAGTAGCCCTGGACAGGGTAACTATGGCTACACCTTC
TRBV5-1	TRBD1	14	TRBJ1-4	CASSLGQVDEKLFF	TGCGCCAGCAGCCTGGGACAGGTGGATGAAAAACTGTTTTTT
TRBV11-2	.	12	TRBJ1-5	CASSSNNQPQHF	TGTGCCAGCAGCTCAAACAATCAGCCCCAGCATTTT
TRBV2	TRBD1	13	TRBJ1-2	CASSEQGAYGYTF	TGTGCCAGCAGTGAACAGGGGGCCTATGGCTACACCTTC
TRBV5-1	.	17	TRBJ1-6	CASSPSPRSSYNSPLHF	TGCGCCAGCAGCCCTAGTCCACGGAGCTCCTATAATTCACCCCTCCACTTT
TRBV6-1	.	13	TRBJ2-3	CASSVNYADTQYF	TGTGCCAGCAGTGTAAACTACGCAGATACGCAGTATTTT
TRBV7-9	.	13	TRBJ1-6	CASSVQGNSPLHF	TGTGCCAGCAGCGTCCAGGGAAATTCACCCCTCCACTTT
TRBV5-4	TRBD2	13	TRBJ2-1	CAVRSGSDNEQFF	TGTGCCGTCCGTAGCGGGAGTGACAATGAGCAGTTCTTC
TRBV28	TRBD1	15	TRBJ1-2	CASTPGDTGGYGYTF	TGTGCCAGCACGCCAGGGGATACAGGGGGCTATGGCTACACCTTC
TRBV7-2	TRBD1	14	TRBJ1-3	CASSPDRGGNTIYF	TGTGCCAGCAGCCCAGACAGGGGCGGAAACACCATATATTTT
TRBV19	.	16	TRBJ1-4	CASSTRTLSANEKLFF	TGTGCCAGTAGTACCCGGACACTTTCTGCTAATGAAAAACTGTTTTTT
TRBV6-5	.	13	TRBJ1-4	CASSSPQGEKLFF	TGTGCCAGCAGTAGCCCACAGGGTGAAAAACTGTTTTTT
TRBV2	TRBD1	15	TRBJ1-2	CASYPRTGENYGYTF	TGTGCCAGCTACCCCAGGACAGGGGAAAACTATGGCTACACCTTC
TRBV11-2	.	15	TRBJ2-6	CASSPRVSGANVLTF	TGTGCCAGCAGCCCCAGGGTCTCTGGGGCCAACGTCCTGACTTTC
TRBV7-6	TRBD1	15	TRBJ2-5	CASSSTGETQDTQYF	TGTGCCAGCAGCTCGACAGGGGAGACCCAAGATACCCAGTACTTC
TRBV25-1	.	15	TRBJ2-1	CASSDVHAFFNEQFF	TGTGCCAGCAGTGACGTACATGCCTTCTTCAATGAGCAGTTCTTC
TRBV28	TRBD2	16	TRBJ2-2	CASSFVTSGYTGELFF	TGTGCCAGCAGTTTCGTGACTAGCGGTTACACCGGGGAGCTGTTTTTT
TRBV25-1	TRBD1	14	TRBJ1-2	CASAGTGMVYGYTF	TGTGCCAGCGCCGGGACAGGGATGGTCTATGGCTACACCTTC
TRBV7-6	.	13	TRBJ2-7	CASSFGTAYEQYF	TGTGCCAGCAGCTTTGGGACTGCCTACGAGCAGTACTTC
TRBV7-9	.	13	TRBJ1-1	CASSFQGGTEAFF	TGTGCCAGCAGCTTCCAAGGGGGCACTGAAGCTTTCTTT